The entry that follows covers one T cell receptor beta chain sequence. The antigen remains undetermined. The sample is drawn from a study of cytomegalovirus exposure and HLA in healthy donors. The wider study: Tens of millions of unique TCRs from HLA-typed donors made up an early data release. General study results and limits: Being productive about 87% or about 30% of the time was typical of most TCR beta V segments in an earlier analysis.

Germline trimming cut 1 base from V and 13 bases from J; bases unmatched to any gene: 4. The germline CDR1 and CDR2 sequences are SEHNR and FQNEAQ (reference sequence). This CDR3 spans 12 amino acids. PCR was performed using 60 Vbeta and 13 Jbeta primers. Method: immunoSEQ multiplex PCR; TCRdb's copy keeps in-frame clones and lacks some. This sample has around 190,000 clones, with about 86% found just once. The sequenced sample consisted of PBMCs. The chain carries TRBV7-9 and TRBJ2-1, with 7 bases that match TRBD1. This sequence was found in a man between 40 and 49 years old in good health and CMV-seropositive. CDR3 bases: TGTGCCAGCAGCTTAGTGAGGGACAGTCAGTTCTTC. It yields the protein CASSLVRDSQFF.